A selection of T cell receptor beta chains follows, all from one sample in a study of shared clonotypes between healthy human individuals. Profiling relied on immunoSEQ multiplex PCR, and the TCRdb table lists in-frame clones only, not all of them. The table has 2 million to 3 million clones, 80% to 95% seen once; the top ten hold approximately 0.37%. Sequences were obtained from naive CD4+ T cells from PBMCs. The receptors originated from a man younger than 30 in good health. Some clones in this sample may be carry-over from other donors' samples. Each CDR3 is given with its conserved first and last residue. D genes are given only for firm matches. A clone size is listed for some rows: how often the clone was seen (once, few, many), or a class if it is expanded.

>TRBV28|.|TRBD1|TRBJ2-5
TGTGCCAGCAGTTTCCTCGGACAGGCACAAGAGACCCAGTACTTC
CASSFLGQAQETQYF
>TRBV7-3|.|TRBD1|TRBJ1-1
TGTGCCAGCAGCGACAGGGGTGAGGGCACTGAAGCTTTCTTT
CASSDRGEGTEAFF
>TRBV19|.|.|TRBJ1-2
TGTGCCAGTAGTATTCGGGGGGCTGGCTATGGCTACACCTTC
CASSIRGAGYGYTF
>TRBV20-1|.|.|TRBJ2-7
TGCAGTGCTAGAGAGGGCGAGCAGTACTTC
CSAREGEQYF
>TRBV5-4|.|.|TRBJ2-7
TGTGCCAGCAGCCGACCCACGGACAGCCTCGAGCAGTACTTC
CASSRPTDSLEQYF
>TRBV6-6|.|.|TRBJ2-2
TGTGCCAGCAGTCCGACGACACTCCCCGGGGAGCTGTTTTTT
CASSPTTLPGELFF
>TRBV6-1|.|.|TRBJ2-3
TGTGCCAGCAGTGAAGCGGGGCCAACCGGGGATACGCAGTATTTT
CASSEAGPTGDTQYF
>TRBV19|.|TRBD1|TRBJ1-2
TGTGCCAGTAGTATAGGGGGACAGTCTGGCTACACCTTC
CASSIGGQSGYTF
>TRBV7-9|.|.|TRBJ2-3
TGTGCCAGCAGCTTAGAAGGATATACGCAGTATTTT
CASSLEGYTQYF
>TRBV7-3|.|.|TRBJ2-5
TGTGCCAGCAGCTCCCAGGGGAGAGAGACCCAGTACTTC
CASSSQGRETQYF
>TRBV11-2|.|TRBD2|TRBJ2-1
TGTGCCAGCAGCTTAGACCGGGGGACTACGGACTCCTACAATGAGCAGTTCTTC
CASSLDRGTTDSYNEQFF
>TRBV10-2|.|.|TRBJ2-3
TGCGCCAGCAGTGAGATCGGACGTCGCACAGATACGCAGTATTTT
CASSEIGRRTDTQYF
>TRBV12-2|.|.|TRBJ2-1
TGTGCAAGTCGCTCCAGACGATTAGGGGACAGCCCCTACAATGAGCAGTTCTTC
CASRSRRLGDSPYNEQFF
>TRBV5-1|.|.|TRBJ2-1
TGCGCCAGCAGCCCGAGAGCGGGCGGGACCCACTACAATGAGCAGTTCTTC
CASSPRAGGTHYNEQFF
>TRBV19|.|TRBD1|TRBJ2-7
TGTGCCAGTAGTGCCGCCGGGACAGGGGCCTACGAGCAGTACTTC
CASSAAGTGAYEQYF
>TRBV7-3|.|.|TRBJ1-3
TGTGCCAGCAGCTTAGGGGTGGGCCCTCCCAACACCATATATTTT
CASSLGVGPPNTIYF
>TRBV30|few|.|TRBJ1-1
TGTGCCTGGAAGTTACCAGGGTTGAACACTGAAGCTTTCTTT
CAWKLPGLNTEAFF
>TRBV6-6|.|.|TRBJ1-5
TGTGCCAGCAGTTACGAACAGGCTATTAGCAATCAGCCCCAGCATTTT
CASSYEQAISNQPQHF
>TRBV19|.|.|TRBJ2-2
TGTGCCAGTAGGAGAGGGGGTACGGGTACCGGGGAGCTGTTTTTT
CASRRGGTGTGELFF
>TRBV18|.|.|TRBJ2-7
TGTGCCAGCTCACCACCAACTAGCCGGTCCTACGAGCAGTACTTC
CASSPPTSRSYEQYF
>TRBV7-3|.|.|TRBJ2-2
TGTGCCAGCAGATCCGACCCGACCGGGGAGCTGTTTTTT
CASRSDPTGELFF
>TRBV12-5|.|.|TRBJ1-2
TGTGCTAGTGGTAGGGGATCGGCAGGCTACACCTTC
CASGRGSAGYTF
>TRBV19|.|.|TRBJ1-5
TGTGCCAGTAGTATCCGCCGCCCGGAAGGGTGGAATCAGCCCCAGCATTTT
CASSIRRPEGWNQPQHF
>TRBV7-2|once|.|TRBJ2-5
TGTGCCAGCAGCCCTAATAGAAATTCGGAGACCCAGTACTTC
CASSPNRNSETQYF
>TRBV12-5|.|.|TRBJ1-1
TGTGCTAGTGCGGAAAACACTGAAGCTTTCTTT
CASAENTEAFF
>TRBV28|once|.|TRBJ2-2
TGTGCCAGCAGTTTTACCCGAATACAGAACACCGGGGAGCTGTTTTTT
CASSFTRIQNTGELFF
>TRBV14|.|.|TRBJ1-2
TGTGCCAGCAGCATCGGGGGGGCCTATGGCTACACCTTC
CASSIGGAYGYTF
>TRBV7-2|.|TRBD1|TRBJ2-7
TGTGCCAGCAGCTCCGGGACAGGGAGCGAGCAGTACTTC
CASSSGTGSEQYF
>TRBV5-8|once|.|TRBJ2-1
TGTGCCAGCAGCTTGTTAATGTTTGTTCTCCCGGCGAATGAGCAGTTCTTC
CASSLLMFVLPANEQFF
>TRBV18|.|TRBD1|TRBJ2-2
TGTGCCAGCTCACCAAAGGGGACAGTGAACGGGGAGCTGTTTTTT
CASSPKGTVNGELFF
>TRBV5-1|.|TRBD1|TRBJ2-3
TGCGCCAGCAGAATAGGACAGGGGGCGGATACGCAGTATTTT
CASRIGQGADTQYF
>TRBV30|.|.|TRBJ2-3
TGTGCCTGTCCTTGGACTGCGGATACGCAGTATTTT
CACPWTADTQYF
>TRBV5-1|.|.|TRBJ2-1
TGCGCCAGCAGACTAGACACCAGCAATGAGCAGTTCTTC
CASRLDTSNEQFF
>TRBV9|.|.|TRBJ2-7
TGTGCCAGCAGCGAGGGAGCCAGCCTGGTCTACGAGCAGTACTTC
CASSEGASLVYEQYF
>TRBV5-1|.|.|TRBJ1-2
TGCGCCAGCAGCCCCACGAAGGGACGGGAATCCTATGGCTACACCTTC
CASSPTKGRESYGYTF
>TRBV6-5|.|.|TRBJ2-3
TGTGCCAGCAGTTTACAGACAGATACGCAGTATTTT
CASSLQTDTQYF
>TRBV5-4|.|.|TRBJ2-3
TGTGCCAGCAGCTTTCCTAGAGCCACAGATACGCAGTATTTT
CASSFPRATDTQYF
>TRBV5-4|.|.|TRBJ2-1
TGTGCCAGCAGCTTAGGAGATTACAATGAGCAGTTCTTC
CASSLGDYNEQFF
>TRBV18|.|.|TRBJ2-2
TGTGCCAGCTCATTAGGCTGGGGTCGGGTCGTGGAGCTGTTTTTT
CASSLGWGRVVELFF
>TRBV28|.|.|TRBJ1-2
TGTGCCAGCATCAATTACAGGGATTATGGCTACACCTTC
CASINYRDYGYTF
>TRBV5-1|few|.|TRBJ2-5
TGCGCCAGCAGCTTGGTTGGGGAAGAGACCCAGTACTTC
CASSLVGEETQYF
>TRBV10-3|once|.|TRBJ2-7
TGTGCCATCGGCATGGAGGGGAACGAGCAGTACTTC
CAIGMEGNEQYF
>TRBV6-1|.|.|TRBJ1-1
TGTGCCAGCAGTCCTATGAGGATGAACACTGAAGCTTTCTTT
CASSPMRMNTEAFF
>TRBV28|once|TRBD2|TRBJ2-7
TGTGCCAGCAGCTTTGGTAGCGGGAGGGTCTACGAGCAGTACTTC
CASSFGSGRVYEQYF
>TRBV7-9|.|TRBD1|TRBJ2-7
TGTGCCAGCAGCTTAGGGGACAGGCTTACTAGGGAGCAGTACTTC
CASSLGDRLTREQYF
>TRBV30|few|.|TRBJ2-2
TGTGCCTCTGGAACGCCTCCGAACACCGGGGAGCTGTTTTTT
CASGTPPNTGELFF